This T cell receptor beta chain stems from a study of cytomegalovirus exposure and HLA in healthy donors. Across the whole study: The platform used for the 110 or so validation repertoires matched that of the roughly 670 first-cohort repertoires, a later analysis reported.

As for this clone: Its antigen is not identified.

Study results and limitations: Within the 95 to 150 validation repertoires, first-cohort TCR clusters tended to co-occur, according to a later analysis. Most TCRs appeared rarely, but some public TCRs recurred in many donors.

The assay was immunoSEQ multiplex PCR, and TCRdb's table has in-frame clones only and misses some. The sample records more than 110,000 clones, approximately 84% being singletons. This CDR3 has 13 residues. J was trimmed by 5 bases and V by 7 bases; bases with no gene match: 6. Germline V CDR1 and CDR2: SNHLY, FYNNEI. V gene TRBV2 combines with J gene TRBJ2-5; the match to TRBD1 covers 8 bases. This clonotype was obtained from a woman aged 25 to 39 in good health and CMV-seronegative. Sequenced: PBMCs. This CDR3 reads CASKYRQGETQYF. The CDR3, as DNA: TGTGCCAGCAAGTATCGACAGGGGGAGACCCAGTACTTC.